Following are 24 T cell receptor beta chains from one sample sequenced in a study of T cell responses to AZD1222 COVID-19 vaccine. Assay used: immunoSEQ multiplex PCR; TCRdb lists only in-frame clones, some missing. The sample contains about 150,000 clones, more than 85% of which appear only once. The sample here was peripheral blood, taken 28 days after the second AZD1222 dose. The receptor source for this set is an adult who received the AZD1222 COVID-19 vaccine.

The CDR3 sequence is CASSIGDWNTEAFF. The CDR3 bases are TGTGCCAGTAGTATAGGCGACTGGAACACTGAAGCTTTCTTT. The chain has TRBV19 and TRBJ1-1; no firm D call. Germline CDR1 reads LNHDA; CDR2 reads SQIVND (reference sequence). This CDR3 has 14 amino acids. Trimming removed 1 base from V and 1 base from J, with 7 bases in between.

A single count supports this clone. This rearrangement joins TRBV24-1 to TRBJ1-5; no definite D call. The CDR3 loop spans 15 amino acids. V was cut by 5 bases and J by 3 bases, with 13 bases left in between. CDR1 is KGHDR, CDR2 SFDVKD, per germline. In DNA form, the CDR3 reads TGTGCCACCAGTGCCAACACCGGAGTCAATCAGCCCCAGCATTTT. This codes for CATSANTGVNQPQHF.

CDR3 sequence (DNA): TGTGCCAGCGCGGCACCGGCAGGGAACTACGAGCAGTACTTC. Translation: CASAAPAGNYEQYF. This rearrangement joins TRBV2 to TRBJ2-7; the D gene is possibly TRBD1 (5 bases). CDR1 and CDR2 from the germline V gene are SNHLY and FYNNEI. V was cut by 8 bases and J by 3 bases, with 17 bases left in between. The CDR3 loop spans 14 amino acids.

The chain is built from TRBV27 and TRBJ1-2, with D possibly matching TRBD1 (5 bases). Trimming cost V 5 bases and J 7 bases, with 20 bases left between them. The germline V gene encodes CDR1 MNHEY and CDR2 SMNVEV (reference sequence). CDR3 length: 15 residues. The CDR3 spells CASSLQGGVLGGYTF. For the CDR3, the DNA is TGTGCCAGCAGTCTCCAGGGAGGTGTTTTGGGTGGCTACACCTTC.

The rearrangement joins TRBV5-1 to TRBJ1-1; D might be TRBD1 (6 bases). V lost 2 bases, J lost 5 bases, and 13 bases lay in between. Germline loops: CDR1 SGHRS, CDR2 YFSETQ. The CDR3 is made up of 14 amino acids. The DNA of the CDR3 is TGCGCCAGCAGCTTCGGGGGGCAGAGTACTGAAGCTTTCTTT. Its translation is CASSFGGQSTEAFF.

This rearrangement joins TRBV24-1 to TRBJ2-2; TRBD1 matches at 9 bases. Germline CDR1 reads KGHDR; CDR2 reads SFDVKD. CDR3 size: 17 residues. Trimming cost V 2 bases and J 6 bases; bases outside gene matches: 9. CDR3 in DNA: TGTGCCACCAGTGATTACAGCCGGGACAGGGTTCCCGGGGAGCTGTTTTTT. It translates to CATSDYSRDRVPGELFF.

This clone has only one observation. This chain uses TRBV12-2 with TRBJ2-7; the DNA was not compared with TRBD1, the D call given in the table. TRBV12-2 is marked as a pseudogene. This CDR3 region has 13 residues. CDR3 coding DNA: TGTGCAAGTCGAGGAGAAGGGGGCTACGAGCAGTACTTC. It specifies CASRGEGGYEQYF.

This clone was seen a few times. The genes are TRBV19 and TRBJ2-7; 8 bases are shared with TRBD1. V lost 1 base, J lost 4 bases, and 6 bases stayed unmatched. Germline-derived CDR1 and CDR2 are LNHDA and SQIVND (reference sequence). This CDR3 comprises 15 residues. CDR3 nucleotides: TGTGCCAGTAGTATAGGCCCCGGACAGGGATACGAGCAGTACTTC. This encodes CASSIGPGQGYEQYF.

V and J are TRBV4-1 and TRBJ2-1; D is possibly TRBD2 (5 bases). V lost 3 bases and J lost 8, with 23 bases in between. Germline V lookup: CDR1 MGHRA, CDR2 YSYEKL. The CDR3 contains 17 residues. Here the CDR3 DNA reads TGCGCCAGCAGCCAGAGGACGGCGGGCCTGGGCGTGGATGAGCAGTTCTTC. Its protein is CASSQRTAGLGVDEQFF.

The genes are TRBV2 and TRBJ2-5, with D unresolved. Germline V gives CDR1 SNHLY, CDR2 FYNNEI. This CDR3 spans 14 amino acids. V was trimmed by 1 base and J by 14 bases, leaving 20 bases between them. The CDR3: CASSEGIGLEILYF. The CDR3 DNA reads TGTGCCAGCAGTGAAGGTATAGGGTTGGAGATTTTATACTTC.

The CDR3 region is CAIREQGGSYGYTF. As DNA, the CDR3 is TGTGCCATCAGGGAGCAGGGGGGGTCCTATGGCTACACCTTC. V gene TRBV10-3 combines with J gene TRBJ1-2; 7 bases align to TRBD1. This CDR3 is 14 amino acids long. The V gene's germline CDR1 is ENHRY and CDR2 SYGVKD. With V trimmed by 6 bases and J by 4 bases, 8 bases remained unmatched.

This clone has a handful of counts. The V call is TRBV12-5, the J call TRBJ2-2; TRBD2 agrees at 10 bases. The CDR3 has 19 amino acids. After removal of 6 bases from V and 4 bases from J, the junction contained 17 bases not matched to a gene. Germline CDR1 is LGHNT and CDR2 is FRNRAP. The CDR3 spells CASGRAQREGPRGTGELFF. The CDR3 nucleotides are TGTGCTAGTGGGCGCGCCCAGCGGGAGGGCCCCCGAGGCACCGGGGAGCTGTTTTTT.

This clone came up once. The chain links TRBV7-9 to TRBJ2-1, with TRBD2 identical over 7 bases. The germline V gene encodes CDR1 SEHNR and CDR2 FQNEAQ (reference sequence). V dropped 5 bases and J dropped 8; count of bases not matched to a gene: 21. The CDR3 covers 18 residues. CDR3 bases: TGTGCCAGCAGCCAAGCTCTAAAGCGGGGTCTCGAGATCGATGAGCAGTTCTTC. This translates into CASSQALKRGLEIDEQFF.

This chain uses TRBV28 with TRBJ2-1; TRBD1 matches at 8 bases. Germline V CDR1 and CDR2: MDHEN, SYDVKM. V gave up 6 bases and J gave up 6 bases; unmatched junction bases: 7. The CDR3 runs 14 residues. The CDR3 reads CASRTLGQGNEQFF. DNA for the CDR3: TGTGCCAGCAGGACACTTGGACAGGGCAATGAGCAGTTCTTC.

The chain links TRBV28 to TRBJ1-1; no definite D call. The V end lost 6 bases, the J end lost 5 bases, and 10 bases lay between the germline ends. CDR1 is MDHEN and CDR2 is SYDVKM in the germline V gene. The CDR3 spans 12 residues. The CDR3 here is CASSGYGTEAFF. Here the CDR3 DNA reads TGTGCCAGCAGCGGGTACGGTACTGAAGCTTTCTTT.

The genes are TRBV5-1 and TRBJ2-5; tentatively, D is TRBD1 or TRBD2 (5 bases each). The CDR3 has 14 residues. Germline CDR1 SGHRS, CDR2 YFSETQ. Trimming removed 4 bases from V and 2 bases from J, with 12 bases in between. The CDR3 DNA reads as TGCGCCAGCAGCCCGGGGCCCGAACAAGAGACCCAGTACTTC. Its translation: CASSPGPEQETQYF.

This clone appeared a single time. The chain carries TRBV27 and TRBJ2-3, with TRBD2 matching 15 bases. The CDR3 has 17 residues. Looked up from germline, CDR1 is MNHEY and CDR2 is SMNVEV (reference sequence). With V trimmed by 4 bases and J by 6 bases, 8 bases remained unmatched. The CDR3 here is CASSSWTSGRARDTQYF. The CDR3 bases are TGTGCCAGCAGTTCGTGGACTAGCGGGAGGGCCAGGGATACGCAGTATTTT.

This clone was counted once. The J gene is TRBJ1-2, the V gene TRBV6-2 or TRBV6-3; D perhaps matches TRBD1 (6 bases). The germline V gene encodes CDR1 MNHEY and CDR2 SVGEGT. The germline V and J ends were trimmed by 5 bases and 7 bases, with 11 bases remaining between them. This CDR3 region has 12 residues. The CDR3 region has the DNA TGTGCCAGCAGTCCGCAGGGGTCTGGCTACACCTTC. This translates into CASSPQGSGYTF.

The chain carries TRBV30 and TRBJ2-2, with TRBD1 as a possible D gene (6 bases). Trimming removed 3 bases from V and 9 bases from J, with 11 bases in between. Germline V lookup: CDR1 GTSNPN, CDR2 SVGIG (reference sequence). This CDR3 region has 12 residues. The CDR3 DNA is TGTGCCTGGAGCAGGGGTTACCGGGAGCTGTTTTTT. Residues: CAWSRGYRELFF.

V is TRBV3-1 (or the pseudogene TRBV3-2) and J is TRBJ1-1, with 9 positions matching TRBD1. From germline, CDR1 is LGHDT and CDR2 YNNKEL (reference sequence). The junction had 7 bases not matched to a gene; V was cut back by 2 bases and J by 9 bases. The CDR3 sequence is 14 residues long. This CDR3 reads CASSQSGTGNKAFF. CDR3 nucleotide sequence: TGTGCCAGCAGCCAAAGTGGGACAGGGAATAAAGCTTTCTTT.

The rearrangement links TRBV12-2 to TRBJ1-2; the table assigns TRBD1, which was not confirmed against the DNA. TRBV12-2 is shown as a pseudogene. CDR3 length: 21 residues. The CDR3 reads CASRLHGQGARLGATNQGYTF. CDR3 bases: TGTGCAAGTCGCTTACACGGACAGGGGGCGCGACTAGGTGCCACTAACCAAGGCTACACCTTC.

The V gene is TRBV24-1, the J gene TRBJ1-5, with 11 bases matching TRBD1. Germline V gene sequence: CDR1 KGHDR, CDR2 SFDVKD. This CDR3 spans 17 amino acids. J gave up 0 bases and V 5 bases, and 5 bases lay outside the gene matches. The CDR3 region has the DNA TGTGCCACCAGTGGTTCGGGGACAGGGGGTAGCAATCAGCCCCAGCATTTT. Its protein is CATSGSGTGGSNQPQHF.

The J gene is TRBJ2-2, the V gene TRBV3-1 (or the pseudogene TRBV3-2), with 10 bases lining up with TRBD2. Germline lookup yields CDR1 LGHDT and CDR2 YNNKEL (reference sequence). With V trimmed by 4 bases and J by 5 bases, 1 base remained unmatched. The CDR3 runs 14 residues. CDR3 in DNA: TGTGCCAGCAGCCTGGGACTAGCGACCGGGGAGCTGTTTTTT. As protein: CASSLGLATGELFF.

The chain links TRBV7-9 to TRBJ2-7; 9 positions match TRBD1. CDR3 length: 15 residues. J lost 4 bases, V lost 5 bases, and 9 bases had no gene match. Germline CDR1 reads SEHNR; CDR2 reads FQNEAQ (reference sequence). This chain's CDR3 is CASSPDRGLGYEQYF. As DNA, the CDR3 is TGTGCCAGCAGCCCGGACAGGGGCCTTGGTTACGAGCAGTACTTC.